The sequence of this TCR beta chain was determined in a study of T cell changes during pregnancy in multiple sclerosis. Using immunoSEQ multiplex PCR, the repertoire was profiled, and TCRdb retains in-frame clones only, with some absent. The sample includes roughly 80,000 clones, roughly 93% of them seen just once. Per the germline V gene, CDR1 is MGHRA and CDR2 is YSYEKL. The J segment lost 1 base and the V segment lost 4 bases, leaving 6 bases of the junction unmatched. The CDR3 contains 15 residues. Sequencing was performed on peripheral blood, taken in the second trimester of pregnancy. This receptor was identified in a female donor with multiple sclerosis, enrolled in a pregnancy study. The V gene is TRBV4-1, the J gene TRBJ1-1; 7 nucleotides match TRBD1. The CDR3 region has the DNA TGCGCCAGCAGCCCCTTGACAGGGCAGAACACTGAAGCTTTCTTT. It specifies CASSPLTGQNTEAFF.